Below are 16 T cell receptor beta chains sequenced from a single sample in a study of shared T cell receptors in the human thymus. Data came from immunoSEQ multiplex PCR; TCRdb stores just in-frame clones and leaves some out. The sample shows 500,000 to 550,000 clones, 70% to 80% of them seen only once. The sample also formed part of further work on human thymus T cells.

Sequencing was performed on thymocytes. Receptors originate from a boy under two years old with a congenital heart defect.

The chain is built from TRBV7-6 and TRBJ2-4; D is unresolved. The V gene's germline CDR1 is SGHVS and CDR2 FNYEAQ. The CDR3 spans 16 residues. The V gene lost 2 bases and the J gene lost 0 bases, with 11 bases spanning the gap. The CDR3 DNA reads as TGTGCCAGCAGCTTAAGCCCGGTTCTAGCCAAAAACATTCAGTACTTC. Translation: CASSLSPVLAKNIQYF. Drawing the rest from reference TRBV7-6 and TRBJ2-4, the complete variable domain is GAGVSQSPRYKVTKRGQDVALRCDPISGHVSLYWYRQALGQGPEFLTYFNYEAQQDKSGLPNDRFSAERPEGSISTLTIQRTEQRDSAMYRCASSLSPVLAKNIQYFGAGTRLSVL.

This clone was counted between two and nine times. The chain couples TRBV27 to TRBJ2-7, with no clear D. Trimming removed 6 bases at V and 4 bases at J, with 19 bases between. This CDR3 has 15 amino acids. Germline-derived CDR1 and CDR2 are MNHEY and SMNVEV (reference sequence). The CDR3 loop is CASRCLGDRPYEQYF. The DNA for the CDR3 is TGTGCCAGCAGGTGCCTAGGCGACCGCCCTTACGAGCAGTACTTC.

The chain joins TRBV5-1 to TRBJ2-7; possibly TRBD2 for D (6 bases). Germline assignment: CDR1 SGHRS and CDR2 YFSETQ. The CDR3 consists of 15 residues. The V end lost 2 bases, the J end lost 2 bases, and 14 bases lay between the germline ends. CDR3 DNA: TGCGCCAGCAGCTTTTCTAATGGGGAGGCCTACGAGCAGTACTTC. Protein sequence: CASSFSNGEAYEQYF.

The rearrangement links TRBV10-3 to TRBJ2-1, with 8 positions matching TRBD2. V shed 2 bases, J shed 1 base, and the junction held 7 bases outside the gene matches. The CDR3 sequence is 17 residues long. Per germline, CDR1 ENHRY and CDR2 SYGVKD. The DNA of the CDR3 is TGTGCCATCAGTGAGGTAATAGCGGGGATGTCCTACAATGAGCAGTTCTTC. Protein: CAISEVIAGMSYNEQFF.

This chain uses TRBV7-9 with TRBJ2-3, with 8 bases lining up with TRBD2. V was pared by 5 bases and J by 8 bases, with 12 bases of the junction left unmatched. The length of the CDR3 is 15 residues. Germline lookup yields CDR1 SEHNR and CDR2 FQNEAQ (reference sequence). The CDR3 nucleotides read TGTGCCAGCAGCCCCCTGTGCAGCGGGAGTTGTACGCAGTATTTT. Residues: CASSPLCSGSCTQYF.

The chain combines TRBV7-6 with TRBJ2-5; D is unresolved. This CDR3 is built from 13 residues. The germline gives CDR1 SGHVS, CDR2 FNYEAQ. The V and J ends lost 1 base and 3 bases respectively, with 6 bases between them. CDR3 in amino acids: CASSLDSKETQYF. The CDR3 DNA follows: TGTGCCAGCAGCTTAGACAGCAAAGAGACCCAGTACTTC.

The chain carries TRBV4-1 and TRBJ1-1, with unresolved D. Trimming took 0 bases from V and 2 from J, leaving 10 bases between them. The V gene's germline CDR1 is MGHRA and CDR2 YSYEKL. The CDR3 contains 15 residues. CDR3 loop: CASSQDIAGNTEAFF. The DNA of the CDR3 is TGCGCCAGCAGCCAAGATATCGCGGGAAACACTGAAGCTTTCTTT.

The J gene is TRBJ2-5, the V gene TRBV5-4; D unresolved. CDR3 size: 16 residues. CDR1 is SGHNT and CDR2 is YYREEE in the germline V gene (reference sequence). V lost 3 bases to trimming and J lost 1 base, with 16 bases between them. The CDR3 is CASSCVECPPQETQYF. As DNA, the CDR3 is TGTGCCAGCAGCTGTGTAGAGTGTCCGCCCCAAGAGACCCAGTACTTC.

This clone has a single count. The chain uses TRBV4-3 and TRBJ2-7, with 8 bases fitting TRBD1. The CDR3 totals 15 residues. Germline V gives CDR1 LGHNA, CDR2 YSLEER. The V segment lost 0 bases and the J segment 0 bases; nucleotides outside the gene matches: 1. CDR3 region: CASSQETGVSYEQYF. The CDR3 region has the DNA TGCGCCAGCAGCCAAGAGACAGGGGTCTCCTACGAGCAGTACTTC.

The CDR3 sequence is CASLRTALNTGELFF. Written as DNA, the CDR3 is TGTGCCAGCCTTCGGACAGCCCTTAACACCGGGGAGCTGTTTTTT. The V and J genes are TRBV18 and TRBJ2-2, with D tentatively TRBD1 (6 bases). Between the trimmed V and J ends, which lost 8 bases and 2 bases, there was a span of 15 bases. The germline CDR1 and CDR2 sequences are KGHSH and LQKENI. The CDR3 is made up of 15 amino acids.

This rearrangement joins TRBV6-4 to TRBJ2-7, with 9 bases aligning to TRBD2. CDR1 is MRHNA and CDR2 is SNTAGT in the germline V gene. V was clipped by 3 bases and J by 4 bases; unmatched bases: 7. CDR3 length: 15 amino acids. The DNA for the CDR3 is TGTGCCAGCAGTGAAATAGCGGGAGAGGCGTACGAGCAGTACTTC. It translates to CASSEIAGEAYEQYF.

The CDR3 loop reads CAWRGQGPSSYNEQFF. The CDR3 nucleotides read TGTGCCTGGAGGGGACAGGGGCCTAGCTCCTACAATGAGCAGTTCTTC. This chain joins TRBV30 and TRBJ2-1; the match to TRBD1 covers 10 bases. J lost 0 bases, V lost 3 bases, and 5 bases had no gene match. This CDR3 region has 16 residues. Germline lookup yields CDR1 GTSNPN and CDR2 SVGIG (reference sequence).

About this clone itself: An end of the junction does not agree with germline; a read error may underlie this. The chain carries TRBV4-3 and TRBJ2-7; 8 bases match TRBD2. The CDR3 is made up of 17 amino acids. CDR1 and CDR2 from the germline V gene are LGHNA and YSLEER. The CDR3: CASSEETAREGPDEQYF. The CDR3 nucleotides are TGCGCCAGCAGCGAAGAGACTGCCCGGGAGGGCCCGGACGAGCAGTACTTC.

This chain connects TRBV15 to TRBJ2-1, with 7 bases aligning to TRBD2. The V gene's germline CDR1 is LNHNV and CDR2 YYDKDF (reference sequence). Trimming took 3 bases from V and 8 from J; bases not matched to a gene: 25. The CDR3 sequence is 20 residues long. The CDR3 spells CATSRRKGGRDLTGRDEQFF. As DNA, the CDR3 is TGTGCCACCAGCAGGAGGAAGGGCGGGAGAGACCTAACGGGTAGAGATGAGCAGTTCTTC.

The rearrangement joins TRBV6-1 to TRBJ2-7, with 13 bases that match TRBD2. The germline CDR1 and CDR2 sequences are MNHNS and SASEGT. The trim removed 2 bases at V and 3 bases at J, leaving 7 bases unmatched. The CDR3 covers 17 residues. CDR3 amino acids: CASSETLGLAGDYEQYF. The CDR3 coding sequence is TGTGCCAGCAGTGAAACCCTTGGACTAGCGGGAGACTACGAGCAGTACTTC.

The chain's CDR3 is CASSQGIAGETQYF. In DNA, the CDR3 is TGTGCCAGCAGCCAAGGGATAGCGGGAGAGACCCAGTACTTC. The genes are TRBV14 and TRBJ2-5; 7 bases align to TRBD2. The germline gives CDR1 SGHDN, CDR2 FVKESK. V shed 1 base and J 4 bases; nucleotides not matched to a gene: 3. The CDR3 is 14 residues long.